This paragraph reports one TCR beta chain. Data came from immunoSEQ multiplex PCR; TCRdb stores just in-frame clones and leaves some out. The sample has about 68,000 clones; about 89% are singletons. The data originate from a study of T cell changes during pregnancy in multiple sclerosis. The germline V gene encodes CDR1 SQVTM and CDR2 ANQGSEA. The V end was cut by 1 base, the J end by 2 bases, with 8 bases between. This CDR3 is 13 amino acids long. The sequence derives from a female donor with multiple sclerosis, enrolled in a pregnancy study. The chain uses TRBV29-1 and TRBJ2-5; possibly TRBD1 for D (5 bases). The specimen comprised peripheral blood, sampled in the second trimester of pregnancy. This CDR3 reads CSVEGAGQETQYF. The DNA of the CDR3 is TGCAGCGTTGAAGGGGCAGGGCAAGAGACCCAGTACTTC.